The clone carrying this T cell receptor beta chain occurred once. The antigen is unknown. TCRdb keeps only in-frame clones here, not all; method: immunoSEQ multiplex PCR. The sample lists 75,000 to 95,000 clones, around nine tenths seen once, with roughly 2.8% in the top ten. This sample was taken from a study of identifying expanded T cells in peripheral blood. Study outcomes and limitations: Approximately 2-week clone count variance significantly increased as total template count grew. Over approximately two and four weeks, about 15 and 19 clones changed, versus approximately 1.1 between replicates.

Collection occurred without any documented infections or immune events in donors. This CDR3 is built from 16 residues. Trimming at V came to 5 bases and at J to 5 bases, leaving 14 bases not matched to a gene. Germline assignment: CDR1 MNHEY and CDR2 SMNVEV (reference sequence). The material sequenced was blood. This receptor was taken from a person aged 18 to 75 in good health. The rearrangement joins TRBV27 to TRBJ1-2; the match to TRBD1 covers 7 bases. The CDR3 DNA is TGTGCCAGCAGTCCATCCGGGACAGCCGGAGGGTATGGCTACACCTTC. Its protein is CASSPSGTAGGYGYTF.